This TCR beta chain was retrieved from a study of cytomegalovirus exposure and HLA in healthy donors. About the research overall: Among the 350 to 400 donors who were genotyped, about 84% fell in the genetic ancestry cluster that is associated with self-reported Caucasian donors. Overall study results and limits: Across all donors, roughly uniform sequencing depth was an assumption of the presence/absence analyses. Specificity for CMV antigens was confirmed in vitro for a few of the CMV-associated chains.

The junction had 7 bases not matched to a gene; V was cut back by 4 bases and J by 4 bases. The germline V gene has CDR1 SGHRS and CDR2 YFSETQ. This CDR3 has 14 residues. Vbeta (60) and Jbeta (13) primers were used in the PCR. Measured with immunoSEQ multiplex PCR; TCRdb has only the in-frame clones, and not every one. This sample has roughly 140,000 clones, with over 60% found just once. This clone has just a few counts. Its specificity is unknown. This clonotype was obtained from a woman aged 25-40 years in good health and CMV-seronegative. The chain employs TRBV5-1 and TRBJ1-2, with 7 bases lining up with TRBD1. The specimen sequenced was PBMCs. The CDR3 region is CASSAGTASYGYTF. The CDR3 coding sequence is TGCGCCAGCAGCGCCGGGACAGCTTCCTATGGCTACACCTTC.